A selection of T cell receptor beta chains follows, all from one sample in a study of identical twins. TCRdb redid the calling of the 5' RACE reads with MiXCR, one entry per CDR3 protein. The sample has some 760,000 distinct CDR3 sequences; 18% are singletons. The same data also contributed to another study, on T cells expressing NK-cell markers.

The sample consisted of PBMCs. Receptors originate from a woman under 30 in good health. CDR3s include the opening cysteine and the closing phenylalanine or tryptophan. D genes are given only for firm matches. Clone size is given for some rows only: seen once, a few or many times, or a class if the clone is expanded.

CDR3 DNA: TGCAGTGCTAGTGCTAGCGGCGCAGGGGAGCAGTACTTC; CDR3 protein: CSASASGAGEQYF; V gene: TRBV20-1; D gene: TRBD2; J gene: TRBJ2-7; clone size: NA
CDR3 DNA: TGCGCCAGCAGCTTAGGGGGGACTACTTCGAGGAATGAGCAGTTCTTC; CDR3 protein: CASSLGGTTSRNEQFF; V gene: TRBV5-1; D gene: NA; J gene: TRBJ2-1; clone size: few
CDR3 DNA: TGTGCCAGCAGGAAGACAGGGCTCACAGATACGCAGTATTTT; CDR3 protein: CASRKTGLTDTQYF; V gene: TRBV6-1; D gene: TRBD1; J gene: TRBJ2-3; clone size: few
CDR3 DNA: TGTGCCAGCAGCTTTAGTCGGAAGGATACGCAGTATTTT; CDR3 protein: CASSFSRKDTQYF; V gene: TRBV7-2; D gene: NA; J gene: TRBJ2-3; clone size: NA
CDR3 DNA: TGTGCCAGCATCCTACAGGGGGTACAAGTGAGGGCTTTCTTT; CDR3 protein: CASILQGVQVRAFF; V gene: TRBV12-3/TRBV12-4; D gene: TRBD1; J gene: TRBJ1-1; clone size: few
CDR3 DNA: TGTGCCAGCAGCTTAGGACAGGGCGACGGTGAAAAACTGTTTTTT; CDR3 protein: CASSLGQGDGEKLFF; V gene: TRBV5-6; D gene: TRBD1; J gene: TRBJ1-4; clone size: NA
CDR3 DNA: TGTGCTAGTGGGGATAGGAAGGACGACGAGCAGTACTTC; CDR3 protein: CASGDRKDDEQYF; V gene: TRBV12-5; D gene: NA; J gene: TRBJ2-7; clone size: NA
CDR3 DNA: TGCGCCAGCAGCCAGGACAGGAGGAGCTCCTATAATTCACCCCTCCACTTT; CDR3 protein: CASSQDRRSSYNSPLHF; V gene: TRBV5-1; D gene: TRBD1; J gene: TRBJ1-6; clone size: NA
CDR3 DNA: TGTGCCAGCAGTCCCGGACGAGGTTCGGCGTATGGCTACACCTTC; CDR3 protein: CASSPGRGSAYGYTF; V gene: TRBV6-1; D gene: NA; J gene: TRBJ1-2; clone size: NA
CDR3 DNA: TGTGCCAGCAGTTCTAGCCCCCCCGGGGAGCTGTTTTTT; CDR3 protein: CASSSSPPGELFF; V gene: TRBV28; D gene: NA; J gene: TRBJ2-2; clone size: few
CDR3 DNA: TGTGCCAGCAGCTCGGAGCACAGGACGCCCTTGCGCGAGCAGTACTTC; CDR3 protein: CASSSEHRTPLREQYF; V gene: TRBV5-5; D gene: NA; J gene: TRBJ2-7; clone size: few
CDR3 DNA: TGTGCCAGCAGTTACGAGGGAGATAAGCGAAAACGGGATTCACCCCTCCACTTT; CDR3 protein: CASSYEGDKRKRDSPLHF; V gene: TRBV6-2/TRBV6-3; D gene: NA; J gene: TRBJ1-6; clone size: few
CDR3 DNA: TGTGCCAGCAGTTTGGATACAGGGGCGGGCAATCAGCCCCAGCATTTT; CDR3 protein: CASSLDTGAGNQPQHF; V gene: TRBV12-3/TRBV12-4; D gene: TRBD1; J gene: TRBJ1-5; clone size: many
CDR3 DNA: TGTGCCAGCAGTGACGGACTAACGGGGGAGACCCAGTACTTC; CDR3 protein: CASSDGLTGETQYF; V gene: TRBV25-1; D gene: NA; J gene: TRBJ2-5; clone size: few
CDR3 DNA: TGCAGTGCCCGTCCGATGGCAGATACGCAGTATTTT; CDR3 protein: CSARPMADTQYF; V gene: TRBV20-1; D gene: NA; J gene: TRBJ2-3; clone size: few
CDR3 DNA: TGCAGTGCTAGGTCCGGGACAGGGGGTATCGGGGAGCTGTTTTTT; CDR3 protein: CSARSGTGGIGELFF; V gene: TRBV20-1; D gene: TRBD1; J gene: TRBJ2-2; clone size: few
CDR3 DNA: TGTGCCAGCAGTTGGGCGGGGGGGTTTCTTACGCAGTATTTT; CDR3 protein: CASSWAGGFLTQYF; V gene: TRBV6-5; D gene: TRBD2; J gene: TRBJ2-3; clone size: NA
CDR3 DNA: TGCGCCAGCAGTGTTGTAGCGGTCTCCTACGAGCAGTACTTC; CDR3 protein: CASSVVAVSYEQYF; V gene: TRBV10-2; D gene: NA; J gene: TRBJ2-7; clone size: NA
CDR3 DNA: TGCAGTGGTATACTAGCGGGGTACACAGATACGCAGTATTTT; CDR3 protein: CSGILAGYTDTQYF; V gene: TRBV20-1; D gene: TRBD2; J gene: TRBJ2-3; clone size: NA
CDR3 DNA: TGTGCCAGCAGCTTGCCTTCCGTCTACGAGCAGTACTTC; CDR3 protein: CASSLPSVYEQYF; V gene: TRBV7-2; D gene: NA; J gene: TRBJ2-7; clone size: few
CDR3 DNA: TGTGCCAGCAGTTACTCTGGAGAGGGAGCGGCCGGGGAGCTGTTTTTT; CDR3 protein: CASSYSGEGAAGELFF; V gene: TRBV6-5; D gene: NA; J gene: TRBJ2-2; clone size: NA
CDR3 DNA: TGTGCCAGCAGTGCGACGGACAGGGACACTGAAGCTTTCTTT; CDR3 protein: CASSATDRDTEAFF; V gene: TRBV12-3/TRBV12-4; D gene: TRBD1; J gene: TRBJ1-1; clone size: NA
CDR3 DNA: TGTGCCAGCAGCTTCTGGGGGGCGAGGATTGGGGAGCTGTTTTTT; CDR3 protein: CASSFWGARIGELFF; V gene: TRBV5-5; D gene: NA; J gene: TRBJ2-2; clone size: few
CDR3 DNA: TGTGCCAGCAGCGCACTGGAGGGGAGGGGCCAAGAGACCCAGTACTTC; CDR3 protein: CASSALEGRGQETQYF; V gene: TRBV7-2; D gene: TRBD2; J gene: TRBJ2-5; clone size: NA
CDR3 DNA: TGTGCCAGCACCCCGGGACTAAAGCTGTACGAGCAGTACTTC; CDR3 protein: CASTPGLKLYEQYF; V gene: TRBV3-1; D gene: TRBD2; J gene: TRBJ2-7; clone size: NA
CDR3 DNA: TGCAGTGCTAGTCTACGGACAGGAAAAGATACGCAGTATTTT; CDR3 protein: CSASLRTGKDTQYF; V gene: TRBV20-1; D gene: TRBD1; J gene: TRBJ2-3; clone size: NA
CDR3 DNA: TGTGCCAGCACAACTAGCGGGGTAGGTAATGAGCAGTTCTTC; CDR3 protein: CASTTSGVGNEQFF; V gene: TRBV7-8; D gene: TRBD2; J gene: TRBJ2-1; clone size: few
CDR3 DNA: TGTGCCAGCAGCTCCCCCCGGGCTAGCGGATTGCAGGCCCAGTACTTC; CDR3 protein: CASSSPRASGLQAQYF; V gene: TRBV7-9; D gene: TRBD2; J gene: TRBJ2-5; clone size: NA
CDR3 DNA: TGTGCCAGCGCCGGACAGCATAAAGAGACCCAGTACTTC; CDR3 protein: CASAGQHKETQYF; V gene: TRBV25-1; D gene: NA; J gene: TRBJ2-5; clone size: NA
CDR3 DNA: TGTGCCAGCAGCTTTAATCCGCGACAGGGGGCCTACTACGAGCAGTACTTC; CDR3 protein: CASSFNPRQGAYYEQYF; V gene: TRBV7-2; D gene: TRBD1; J gene: TRBJ2-7; clone size: few
CDR3 DNA: TGTGCCATCAGTGAGTCGGGACAGCCCACAGATACGCAGTATTTT; CDR3 protein: CAISESGQPTDTQYF; V gene: TRBV10-3; D gene: TRBD1; J gene: TRBJ2-3; clone size: NA
CDR3 DNA: TGTGCCAGCAGCTTAGCCTCAGTCACGGGACAGGTCTTCAGGGAGTACTTC; CDR3 protein: CASSLASVTGQVFREYF; V gene: TRBV7-2; D gene: TRBD1; J gene: TRBJ2-7; clone size: many
CDR3 DNA: TGCAGTGCTTCCACTGGGGGGGGCCCCAGCTTTCCCTACAATGAGCAGTTCTTC; CDR3 protein: CSASTGGGPSFPYNEQFF; V gene: TRBV20-1; D gene: NA; J gene: TRBJ2-1; clone size: few
CDR3 DNA: TGTGCCAGCAGCCGACAGGGGAACCACGAGCAGTACTTC; CDR3 protein: CASSRQGNHEQYF; V gene: TRBV5-6; D gene: TRBD1; J gene: TRBJ2-7; clone size: NA
CDR3 DNA: TGTGCCAGCAGTTCCCACCCCGGACAGTTGAACACTGAAGCTTTCTTT; CDR3 protein: CASSSHPGQLNTEAFF; V gene: TRBV6-5; D gene: NA; J gene: TRBJ1-1; clone size: NA
CDR3 DNA: TGTGCCATGGCTAGCGGGGGGTCCTACAATGAGCAGTTCTTC; CDR3 protein: CAMASGGSYNEQFF; V gene: TRBV10-3; D gene: TRBD2; J gene: TRBJ2-1; clone size: few
CDR3 DNA: TGCAGTGCTATCAGGGGGGGGATTCACAATGAGCAGTTCTTC; CDR3 protein: CSAIRGGIHNEQFF; V gene: TRBV20-1; D gene: NA; J gene: TRBJ2-1; clone size: NA
CDR3 DNA: TGCGCCAGCAGCTTGGGTGCAGGGCAGGAGGACACTGAAGCTTTCTTT; CDR3 protein: CASSLGAGQEDTEAFF; V gene: TRBV5-1; D gene: NA; J gene: TRBJ1-1; clone size: NA
CDR3 DNA: TGTGCCAGCAGCGGACTAGCGGGAACAACCGGGGGGCTGTTTTTT; CDR3 protein: CASSGLAGTTGGLFF; V gene: TRBV12-3/TRBV12-4; D gene: TRBD2; J gene: TRBJ2-2; clone size: NA
CDR3 DNA: TGTGCCAGCAGCTTAGGTCACTCTGGGGCCAACGTCCTGACTTTC; CDR3 protein: CASSLGHSGANVLTF; V gene: TRBV12-3/TRBV12-4; D gene: NA; J gene: TRBJ2-6; clone size: few
CDR3 DNA: TGCGCCAGCAGCCAAGAAGGGAGGAGAGCTACCCCGGAGACCCAGTACTTC; CDR3 protein: CASSQEGRRATPETQYF; V gene: TRBV4-1; D gene: NA; J gene: TRBJ2-5; clone size: NA
CDR3 DNA: TGTGCCAGCAGGATCAGGGAGGGCTACAATGAGCAGTTCTTC; CDR3 protein: CASRIREGYNEQFF; V gene: TRBV6-1; D gene: TRBD2; J gene: TRBJ2-1; clone size: few
CDR3 DNA: TGCGCCAGCAGCTTCGGACAGCAGCGGGGTGCTGAAGCTTTCTTT; CDR3 protein: CASSFGQQRGAEAFF; V gene: TRBV5-1; D gene: NA; J gene: TRBJ1-1; clone size: NA
CDR3 DNA: TGCAGTGCTAGGACTAGCGGGACCTTCTCCTACGAGCAGTACTTC; CDR3 protein: CSARTSGTFSYEQYF; V gene: TRBV20-1; D gene: TRBD2; J gene: TRBJ2-7; clone size: NA
CDR3 DNA: TGTGCCAGCAGTGCCCACAGGGTCAGAAATGAAAAACTGTTTTTT; CDR3 protein: CASSAHRVRNEKLFF; V gene: TRBV2; D gene: NA; J gene: TRBJ1-4; clone size: few
CDR3 DNA: TGTGCCAGCACTCGACCCGCGGGAGAGCAGTACTTC; CDR3 protein: CASTRPAGEQYF; V gene: TRBV6-2/TRBV6-3; D gene: NA; J gene: TRBJ2-7; clone size: few
CDR3 DNA: TGTGCCAGCAGTGTCGATCTGGGGACATTGAATACCTACGAGCAGTACTTC; CDR3 protein: CASSVDLGTLNTYEQYF; V gene: TRBV6-1; D gene: NA; J gene: TRBJ2-7; clone size: NA
CDR3 DNA: TGTGCCAGCAGCACGACTAGCGCTAGGGATACGCAGTATTTT; CDR3 protein: CASSTTSARDTQYF; V gene: TRBV9; D gene: TRBD2; J gene: TRBJ2-3; clone size: few
CDR3 DNA: TGCGCCAGCAGCTTTGCGGCCGCAGGTCAGCCCCAGCATTTT; CDR3 protein: CASSFAAAGQPQHF; V gene: TRBV5-1; D gene: NA; J gene: TRBJ1-5; clone size: NA
CDR3 DNA: TGTGCCAGCAGTCCGGACAGTCTGATTTACAATGAGCAGTTCTTC; CDR3 protein: CASSPDSLIYNEQFF; V gene: TRBV7-2; D gene: NA; J gene: TRBJ2-1; clone size: NA
CDR3 DNA: TGTGCCAGCAGTTACGGTGGGGAAGGCTACACCTTC; CDR3 protein: CASSYGGEGYTF; V gene: TRBV6-5; D gene: NA; J gene: TRBJ1-2; clone size: few
CDR3 DNA: TGTGCCAGCGGGGGCCGGACAGGGTTTGAAAAACTGTTTTTT; CDR3 protein: CASGGRTGFEKLFF; V gene: TRBV12-3/TRBV12-4; D gene: TRBD1; J gene: TRBJ1-4; clone size: NA
CDR3 DNA: TGTGCCAGTAGTATTCGGACTGCCGAAGCTTTCTTT; CDR3 protein: CASSIRTAEAFF; V gene: TRBV19; D gene: NA; J gene: TRBJ1-1; clone size: NA
CDR3 DNA: TGTGCCAGCAGCCGGGACAGGGTAAACTCTAATGAGCAGTTCTTC; CDR3 protein: CASSRDRVNSNEQFF; V gene: TRBV7-8; D gene: TRBD1; J gene: TRBJ2-1; clone size: few
CDR3 DNA: TGCAGTGCTAAACACAGGGGGCTTACTCAGCCCCAGCATTTT; CDR3 protein: CSAKHRGLTQPQHF; V gene: TRBV20-1; D gene: TRBD1; J gene: TRBJ1-5; clone size: few
CDR3 DNA: TGCGCCAGCAGAGCCTCTCGGGGCGGGAGAGCTGGGGATGCGCAGTATTTT; CDR3 protein: CASRASRGGRAGDAQYF; V gene: TRBV5-1; D gene: TRBD2; J gene: TRBJ2-3; clone size: NA